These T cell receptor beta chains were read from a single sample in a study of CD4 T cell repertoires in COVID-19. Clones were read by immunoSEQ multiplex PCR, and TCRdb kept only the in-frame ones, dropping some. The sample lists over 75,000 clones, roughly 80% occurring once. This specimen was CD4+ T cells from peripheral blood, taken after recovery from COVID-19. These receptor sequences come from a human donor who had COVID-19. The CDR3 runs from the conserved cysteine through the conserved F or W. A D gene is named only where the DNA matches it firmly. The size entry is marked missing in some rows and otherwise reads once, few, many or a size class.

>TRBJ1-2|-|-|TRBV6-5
TGTGCCAGCAGTTACTCGCGCGGGGACATCGTCTATGGCTACACCTTC
CASSYSRGDIVYGYTF
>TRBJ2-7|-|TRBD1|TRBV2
TGTGCCAGCAGTGGAGGGACAGCTCGCTTCTACGAGCAGTACTTC
CASSGGTARFYEQYF
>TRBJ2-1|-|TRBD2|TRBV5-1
TGCGCCAGCAGCCCTTCTACAACGGGGGGGCTCATCGGGGCGCAGTTCTTC
CASSPSTTGGLIGAQFF
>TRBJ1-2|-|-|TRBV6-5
TGTGCCAGCAGTTACTTGCAGGGCGCGAAACCCTATGGCTACACCTTC
CASSYLQGAKPYGYTF
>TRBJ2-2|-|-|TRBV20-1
TGCAGTGCTGGTGAAGGGCAGGGCGACACCGGGGAGCTGTTTTTT
CSAGEGQGDTGELFF
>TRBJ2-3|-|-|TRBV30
TGTGCCTGGAGTCCCTCCTTAACGCAGTATTTT
CAWSPSLTQYF
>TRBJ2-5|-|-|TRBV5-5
TGTGCCAGCAGCTTGTATGGGGAGGAGACCCAGTACTTC
CASSLYGEETQYF
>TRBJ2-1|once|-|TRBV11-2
TGTGCCAGCAGCTCCTTACAGGGTGGCCTCGGGAATGAGCAGTTCTTC
CASSSLQGGLGNEQFF
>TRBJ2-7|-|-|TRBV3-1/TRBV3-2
TGTGCCAGCAGCCTAGACGTAGGACCCTACGAGCAGTACTTC
CASSLDVGPYEQYF
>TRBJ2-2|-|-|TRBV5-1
TGCGCCAGCAGCCGACAGGCGAACACCGGGGAGCTGTTTTTT
CASSRQANTGELFF
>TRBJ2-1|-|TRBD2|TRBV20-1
TGCAGTGCTAGTGGGCGGGGGTATGAGCAGTTCTTC
CSASGRGYEQFF
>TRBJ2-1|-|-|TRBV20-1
TGCAGTGCTAGTGCTAGAAGCTCCGGGGAGCAGTTCTTC
CSASARSSGEQFF
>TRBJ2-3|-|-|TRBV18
TGTGCCAGCTCACCCACGAACACAGATACGCAGTATTTT
CASSPTNTDTQYF
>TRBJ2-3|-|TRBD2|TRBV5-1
TGCGCCAGCAGCTTGGCATTAGCGGGGGCGGCAGATACGCAGTATTTT
CASSLALAGAADTQYF
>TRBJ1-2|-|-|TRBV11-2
TGTGCCAGCAGCTTAGGAATTTATGGCTACACCTTC
CASSLGIYGYTF
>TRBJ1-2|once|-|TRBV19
TGTGCCAGTAGTCCGAATACGGGAAATGGCTACACCTTC
CASSPNTGNGYTF
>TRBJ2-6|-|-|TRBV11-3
TGTGCCAGCAGCTTAGGCTCTGGGGCCAACGTCCTGACTTTC
CASSLGSGANVLTF
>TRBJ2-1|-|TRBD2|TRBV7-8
TGTGCCAGCAGCTTACTTACTAGCGGAAGCTCCTACAATGAGCAGTTCTTC
CASSLLTSGSSYNEQFF
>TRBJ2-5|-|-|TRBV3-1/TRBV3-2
TGTGCCAGCAGCCAAGTGCCCAATAAACAAGAGACCCAGTACTTC
CASSQVPNKQETQYF
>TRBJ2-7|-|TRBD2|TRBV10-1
TGCGCCAGCAAAGGTAGCGGGATCCACGAGCAGTACTTC
CASKGSGIHEQYF
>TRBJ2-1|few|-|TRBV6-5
TGTGCCAGCACCGAGGGGAGGTTTGGCATTGAGCAGTTCTTC
CASTEGRFGIEQFF
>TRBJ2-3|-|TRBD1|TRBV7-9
TGTGCCAGCAGCTTAGGACCGGGACAGGGTAGAGATACGCAGTATTTT
CASSLGPGQGRDTQYF
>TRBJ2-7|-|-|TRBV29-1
TGCAGCGTTCGGGAACTAGGGTACAGCGAGCAGTACTTC
CSVRELGYSEQYF
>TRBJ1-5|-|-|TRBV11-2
TGTGCCAGCAGCTTAAACGTAAATCAGCCCCAGCATTTT
CASSLNVNQPQHF
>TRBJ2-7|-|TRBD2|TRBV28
TGTGCCAGCAAGCCCCCTGGGACTAGCGGGAGGGCCCAGCAGTACTTC
CASKPPGTSGRAQQYF
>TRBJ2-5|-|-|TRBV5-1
TGCGCCAGCAGCTTTGAAGAGACCCAGTACTTC
CASSFEETQYF